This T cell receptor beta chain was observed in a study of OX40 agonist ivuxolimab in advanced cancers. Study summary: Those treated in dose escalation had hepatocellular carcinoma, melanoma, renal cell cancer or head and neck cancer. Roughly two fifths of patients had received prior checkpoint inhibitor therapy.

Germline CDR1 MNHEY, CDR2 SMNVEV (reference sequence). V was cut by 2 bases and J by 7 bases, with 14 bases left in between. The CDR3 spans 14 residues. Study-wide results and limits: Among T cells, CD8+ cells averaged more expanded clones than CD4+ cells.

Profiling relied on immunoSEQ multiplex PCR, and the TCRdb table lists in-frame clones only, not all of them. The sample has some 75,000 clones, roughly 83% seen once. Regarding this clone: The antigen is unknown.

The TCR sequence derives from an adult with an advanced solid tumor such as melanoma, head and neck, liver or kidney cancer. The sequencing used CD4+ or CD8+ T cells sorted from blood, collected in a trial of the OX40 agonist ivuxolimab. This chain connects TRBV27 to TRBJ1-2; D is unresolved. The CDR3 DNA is TGTGCCAGCAGTTTAGGTAATAGGGAAGCTGGCTACACCTTC. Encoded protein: CASSLGNREAGYTF.